This T cell receptor beta chain derives from a study of blood T cell repertoires in COVID-19. Study at large: The study drew acute and convalescent COVID-19 samples from the United States, Italy and Spain.

The table came from immunoSEQ multiplex PCR; TCRdb's copy has only in-frame clones and leaves some out. The table has a few hundred thousand clones, 70% to 90% seen once; the top ten hold about 9.4%. After removal of 5 bases from V and 5 bases from J, the junction contained 8 bases not matched to a gene. This CDR3 is built from 15 residues. CDR1 is GTSNPN and CDR2 is SVGIG in the germline V gene (reference sequence). The rearrangement uses TRBV30 and TRBJ1-5, with 11 bases aligning to TRBD1. The material sequenced was peripheral blood. This TCR was recovered from a woman of 80 years or more with acute or convalescent COVID-19. CDR3 loop: CAWSGRTGGYQPQHF. As DNA, the CDR3 is TGTGCCTGGTCTGGGAGGACAGGGGGCTATCAGCCCCAGCATTTT.